The 8 T cell receptor beta chains in this list originate from one sample, sequenced in a study of tumor-infiltrating lymphocytes in oesophageal squamous cell carcinoma. TCRdb re-derived calls from the PCR reads in MiXCR, one entry per CDR3 protein. Of about 25,000 distinct CDR3 sequences in the sample, around 40% were seen once. Sequences were obtained from esophageal tumor tissue. Every receptor here comes from a male donor with esophageal squamous cell carcinoma.

The chain combines TRBV10-2 with TRBJ2-4, with 11 nucleotides matching TRBD1. CDR1 is WSHSY and CDR2 is SAAADI in the germline V gene. The CDR3 is made up of 12 amino acids. Trimming cost V 6 bases and J 13 bases; bases outside gene matches: 5. This chain's CDR3 is CASRDRGREQYF. CDR3 coding DNA: TGCGCCAGCAGGGACAGGGGGCGGGAGCAGTACTTC.

V usage is TRBV12-3 or TRBV12-4 and J usage is TRBJ2-5; D gene unclear. V was shortened by 3 bases and J by 11 bases, with 22 bases between the two germline ends. The CDR3 spans 15 residues. For the CDR3, the DNA is TGTGCCAGCAGTTTCGGTGACGGCACCTACAATGAGCAGTACTTC. It codes for CASSFGDGTYNEQYF.

This clonotype was observed a few times. Lacking the conserved final phenylalanine or tryptophan, this CDR3 likely reflects a read error. The DNA is omitted, as the CDR3 cannot be located on it reliably, and the CDR3 follows TCRdb's listing. The chain has TRBV9 and TRBJ2-7; the DNA was not compared with TRBD1, the D call given in the table. Inclusive of both ends, the CDR3 amounts to 17 amino acids. Per germline, CDR1 SGDLS and CDR2 YYNGEE. The CDR3 protein is CASSSTGVLRPKTFSTS.

The count of this clonotype is one. This chain joins TRBV3-1 and TRBJ2-4, with 10 bases identical to TRBD1. The tail of the sequence fits TRBJ2-7 better, so the J call may be wrong. This CDR3 is 15 amino acids long. The germline V gene encodes CDR1 LGHDT and CDR2 YNNKEL (reference sequence). CDR3 region: CASSPAGTGEYEQYF. The CDR3 nucleotides read TGTGCCAGCAGCCCCGCCGGGACAGGGGAGTACGAGCAGTACTTC.

This chain connects TRBV5-1 to TRBJ2-7; 7 bases line up with TRBD1. Germline assignment: CDR1 SGHRS and CDR2 YFSETQ. This CDR3 is 15 amino acids long. V lost 4 bases and J lost 4; bases outside the gene matches: 11. The CDR3 is CASSPTGTDPYEQYF. The CDR3 DNA reads as TGCGCCAGCAGCCCGACCGGGACAGACCCTTACGAGCAGTACTTC.

This clonotype has ten or more counts. The germline gene is not matched at one end of the junction; a read error may be the cause. V is TRBV28 and J is TRBJ1-2; the match to TRBD1 covers 7 bases. Per the germline V gene, CDR1 is MDHEN and CDR2 is SYDVKM. This CDR3 is 14 amino acids long. In DNA form, the CDR3 reads TGTGCCAGCGGTTTTGCCGACAGGGACTATGGCTACACCTTC. Protein: CASGFADRDYGYTF.

The genes are TRBV28 and TRBJ2-5, with TRBD1 identical over 10 bases. The J call may be in error: the DNA end matches TRBJ2-7 better. The CDR3 length is 14 residues. The germline CDR1 and CDR2 sequences are MDHEN and SYDVKM. CDR3 region: CASSRTGGTYEQYF. The CDR3 nucleotides are TGTGCCAGCAGCCGGACAGGGGGTACCTACGAGCAGTACTTC.

In this sample, this clonotype turned up many times. The chain is built from TRBV6-1 and TRBJ1-5; tentative D call: TRBD1 (5 bases). V lost 5 bases to trimming and J lost 9 bases, with 26 bases between them. Germline V lookup: CDR1 MNHNS, CDR2 SASEGT. The CDR3 is made up of 17 amino acids. CDR3 region: CASSYRRAPSKRGPQHF. The CDR3 DNA sequence: TGTGCCAGCAGTTATCGCAGGGCGCCCTCGAAGAGGGGGCCCCAGCATTTT.